These T cell receptor beta chains were read from a single sample in a study of CD8 T cells in Susac syndrome. TCRdb called the immunoSEQ multiplex PCR reads again in MiXCR, with one record for every CDR3 protein. Of 95,000 to 150,000 distinct CDR3 sequences in the sample, approximately 96% were seen once. The sequenced material came from CD8+ T cells from PBMCs. All receptors derive from a human donor with Susac syndrome. The CDR3 runs from the conserved cysteine through the conserved F or W. A D gene is named only where the DNA matches it firmly. Some rows mark clone size as missing; the rest say once, few, many or name a class of expanded clone.

TRBD2	16	TRBV12-3/TRBV12-4	.	TRBJ2-3	CASSFIAGGHTDTQYF	TGTGCCAGCAGTTTCATAGCGGGAGGCCACACAGATACGCAGTATTTT
.	12	TRBV5-6	.	TRBJ1-2	CASSFPQRGYTF	TGTGCCAGCAGCTTTCCTCAACGTGGCTACACCTTC
TRBD1	16	TRBV5-1	.	TRBJ2-2	CASSLIGTGNTGELFF	TGCGCCAGCAGCTTGATTGGGACAGGCAACACCGGGGAGCTGTTTTTT
TRBD2	15	TRBV19	.	TRBJ2-7	CASSASGLAGGEQYF	TGTGCCAGTAGTGCCTCGGGACTAGCGGGAGGTGAGCAGTACTTC
TRBD1	16	TRBV28	.	TRBJ2-1	CASSSYRQGSYNEQFF	TGTGCCAGCAGTTCCTACCGACAGGGTTCCTACAATGAGCAGTTCTTC
TRBD1	14	TRBV30	.	TRBJ2-1	CAWDAGTGHNEQFF	TGTGCCTGGGACGCCGGGACAGGCCACAATGAGCAGTTCTTC
.	14	TRBV27	.	TRBJ2-3	CASSSSLATDTQYF	TGTGCCAGCAGTTCCTCCCTAGCCACAGATACGCAGTATTTT
.	14	TRBV30	once	TRBJ1-3	CAWTPGNSGNTIYF	TGTGCCTGGACCCCAGGGAACTCTGGAAACACCATATATTTT
.	15	TRBV12-3/TRBV12-4	.	TRBJ2-7	CASSLEGVGIYEQYF	TGTGCCAGCAGTTTAGAGGGGGTGGGTATCTACGAGCAGTACTTC
.	13	TRBV2	.	TRBJ2-2	CASRARSPGELFF	TGTGCCAGCAGGGCCAGGTCGCCCGGGGAGCTGTTTTTT
TRBD1	14	TRBV4-3	.	TRBJ1-1	CASSQGQANAEAFF	TGCGCCAGCAGCCAGGGACAGGCGAACGCTGAAGCTTTCTTT
.	16	TRBV25-1	.	TRBJ2-7	CASSEEDRTNAYEQYF	TGTGCCAGCAGTGAAGAAGACAGAACTAACGCCTACGAGCAGTACTTC
TRBD1	14	TRBV12-3/TRBV12-4	.	TRBJ1-2	CASRRRDSNYGYTF	TGTGCCAGCAGGAGGCGGGACAGCAACTATGGCTACACCTTC
.	14	TRBV7-9	.	TRBJ2-7	CASSPGDGFHEQYF	TGTGCCAGCAGCCCTGGAGACGGGTTTCACGAGCAGTACTTC
TRBD1	11	TRBV9	.	TRBJ1-5	CASSGTGGIVF	TGCGCCAGCAGCGGGACAGGGGGAATCGTTTTT
.	14	TRBV20-1	.	TRBJ2-5	CSANEDSSQETQYF	TGCAGTGCCAACGAGGACAGCTCACAAGAGACCCAGTACTTC
.	15	TRBV7-9	.	TRBJ2-7	CASSHHRDGPYEQYF	TGTGCCAGCAGCCACCACCGGGACGGCCCCTACGAGCAGTACTTC
TRBD1	19	TRBV6-1	.	TRBJ1-4	CASSRRVTGASATNEKLFF	TGTGCCAGCAGTCGACGAGTGACAGGGGCCTCTGCAACTAATGAAAAACTGTTTTTT
.	15	TRBV20-1	.	TRBJ2-7	CSAPTTGSATYEQYF	TGCAGCGCACCGACTACGGGGAGTGCCACCTACGAGCAGTACTTC
.	12	TRBV30	.	TRBJ1-1	CAWNFGDGGAFF	TGTGCCTGGAATTTTGGGGACGGGGGGGCTTTCTTT
.	15	TRBV12-3/TRBV12-4	.	TRBJ1-2	CASSLTPRGPYGYTF	TGTGCCAGCAGTCTGACTCCTAGGGGACCCTATGGCTACACCTTC
.	15	TRBV21-1	.	TRBJ2-1	CASSKCSGRFGEQFF	TGTGCCAGCAGCAAGTGTAGCGGGAGGTTTGGTGAGCAGTTCTTC
TRBD1	12	TRBV29-1	.	TRBJ1-2	CSAGQASYGYTF	TGCAGCGCCGGACAGGCCAGCTATGGCTACACCTTC
.	13	TRBV30	once	TRBJ2-7	CAWSGDRPYEQYF	TGTGCCTGGAGTGGGGACCGACCCTACGAGCAGTACTTC
.	13	TRBV28	.	TRBJ2-5	CASSLVSQETQYF	TGTGCCAGCAGTTTAGTCTCACAAGAGACCCAGTACTTC
.	13	TRBV9	.	TRBJ2-3	CASSGEGWDTQYF	TGTGCCAGCAGCGGCGAAGGGTGGGATACGCAGTATTTT
TRBD1	13	TRBV4-1	.	TRBJ1-2	CASSPQGIHGYTF	TGCGCCAGCAGCCCACAGGGGATCCATGGCTACACCTTC
TRBD2	15	TRBV6-4	.	TRBJ2-3	CASSEREGFTDTQYF	TGTGCCAGCAGTGAACGGGAGGGATTCACAGATACGCAGTATTTT
TRBD2	16	TRBV4-3	.	TRBJ2-7	CASSQDPAGGSYEQYF	TGCGCCAGCAGCCAAGATCCAGCGGGAGGGTCCTACGAGCAGTACTTC